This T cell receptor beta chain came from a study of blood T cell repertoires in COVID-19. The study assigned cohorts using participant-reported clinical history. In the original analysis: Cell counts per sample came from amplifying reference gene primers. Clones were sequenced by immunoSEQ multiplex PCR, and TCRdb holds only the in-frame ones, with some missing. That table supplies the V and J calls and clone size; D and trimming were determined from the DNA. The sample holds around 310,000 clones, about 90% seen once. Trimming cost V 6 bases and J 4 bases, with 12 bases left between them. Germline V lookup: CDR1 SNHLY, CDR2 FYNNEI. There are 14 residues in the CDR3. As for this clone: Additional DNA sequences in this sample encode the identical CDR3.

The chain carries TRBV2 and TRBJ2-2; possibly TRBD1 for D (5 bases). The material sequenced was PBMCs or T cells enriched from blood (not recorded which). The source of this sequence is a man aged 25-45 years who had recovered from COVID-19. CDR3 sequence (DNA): TGTGCCAGCAGCGAGCGACAGATCACCGGGGAGCTGTTTTTT. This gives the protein CASSERQITGELFF.